This TCR beta chain was sequenced for a study of long-term antiretroviral therapy in people with HIV (dated by TCRdb to between 2021 and 2022). About the study as a whole: The earliest samples were collected roughly a decade before the 2015 WHO recommendation for immediate ART, at a time when ART was usually postponed until CD4 counts fell. The cohort contributed fewer than 200 cryopreserved PBMC samples from under 35 adults with confirmed HIV infection, collected serially over a mean of 6 years (range 1-12). No cross-contamination during QIAcube processing was shown when test extractions of a monoclonal T-cell line were performed alongside fewer than 35 polyclonal samples. Among the approximately 30 participants with HIV, over nine were female. Whether ART initiation and durable HIV suppression were associated with changes in peripheral blood TRB repertoire composition and diversity was tested in a retrospective serial study.

This clone was seen a single time. The specificity of this receptor is unknown. No base qualities exist here, and no much larger clone lies one base off it. To be included, a participant needed at least one PBMC sample from before ART initiation plus at least two post-ART samples. All participants with HIV were treated in the United States of America. Before DNA extraction, cryopreserved samples containing roughly 1-10 million PBMC were thawed and washed. At the time of the earliest PBMC sample, participants with HIV were aged between about 20 and 54 years. Per participant, PBMC samples came from 1-4 timepoints prior to ART initiation and 2-8 timepoints following ART initiation, for a median of 7 samples. For every participant, serial HIV viral load, CD4+ T-cell count, ART history and demographic data were obtained. Using a Qiagen kit on a QIAcube, genomic DNA was extracted from unsorted PBMC, with samples processed in batches of 12.

Here is what the overall study found, with its caveats: Because pre-ART samples had limited cell numbers, profiling was done on unsorted PBMC rather than on sorted CD4+ and CD8+ T cells. Narrower CDR3 length ranges were observed in HIV repertoires than in controls, and an antigen-experienced repertoire with only a slight naive shift after ART was suggested by the network structure. No data were available on ART adherence, viral resistance or therapy changes, limiting inferences about post-ART repertoire changes. The samples span the years 2004 to 2017, and the ART regimens used at that time may not be as effective as current regimens. The repertoire was dominated across all time points by expanded TRB clones identified before ART initiation, although this dominance was seen to fluctuate and to decrease in many PLHIV after ART. Starting ART was linked to a significant rise in TRB diversity, yet even after long-term ART the diversity remained significantly lower than in transplant donor controls. Owing to limited PBMC availability, only the TCR beta chain was sequenced, without alpha chain pairing.

As encoded in the germline V gene, CDR1 is SGDLS while CDR2 is YYNGEE. The CDR3, from cysteine to phenylalanine, totals 14 residues. Only CDR3 DNA is held: 42 bases, read in frame from base 1. V gives up 3 bases and J gives up 8 bases, and the segment between their germline ends measures 15 bases. The immunoSEQ hsTCRB v3.0 assay was used at survey level resolution to sequence the TRB variable region. The target sequencing depth for TRB was about 40,000-55,000 T-cell genomes per sample. TRB libraries were pooled and sequenced on an Illumina MiSeq using a v3 150-cycle kit. The source study handled its data this way. Analysis of repertoires was carried out in R inside a reproducible Nextflow workflow spanning QC, data transformation and analysis. LymphoSeq2, an R package for AIRR-Seq data exploration, was used to implement custom analyses. After excluding a few samples that yielded fewer than 5000 total TRB sequences, approximately 170 HIV repertoires remained for analysis. Among the 180 or so HIV repertoires that were kept, some 61 were collected before ART initiation and about 130 were collected after ART initiation. Each repertoire was downsampled to 5000 TRB nucleotide sequences, and summary statistics were averaged across 100 downsampling iterations. Only TRB sequences with CDR3 regions of at least seven amino acids were retained for analysis. A Shannon entropy-derived clonality score and the Gini coefficient were used to measure diversity. Repertoire networks linked the top 5000 CDR3 amino acid sequences whenever two sequences differed by an edit distance of one. For TRB CDR3 amino acid sequences, GLIPH2 was used to predict antigen specificity groups and MHC restriction. To flag known CMV, EBV, HIV or tissue antigen associations, CDR3 amino acid sequences were matched against VDJdb and McPAS-TCR. Pre-ART, post-ART and control groups were compared with Wilcoxon signed-rank tests and Holm-Bonferroni correction. Entries here come from immuneACCESS through TCRdb and include only in-frame sequences with V and J called. Some clones fail to appear in such tables; in the studies checked, an unresolved V gene covers under half of the shortfall, and the cause of the remainder is unknown. From that table come the V and J calls and clone size; the DNA was used to work out D and trimming. The table for this sample lists 25,000 or so clones; about 94% of them were counted only once. The leading ten clones occupy 10% of the sample.

The specimen was unsorted PBMCs, collected 6.2 years after starting antiretroviral therapy. The TCR originated in a man aged 40-50 years with HIV. The chain uses TRBV9 and TRBJ2-1; the D gene is unclear. The sequenced DNA: TGTGCCAGCAGCGCCCCAACCGCACTGGATGAGCAGTTCTTC. This sequence encodes CASSAPTALDEQFF.